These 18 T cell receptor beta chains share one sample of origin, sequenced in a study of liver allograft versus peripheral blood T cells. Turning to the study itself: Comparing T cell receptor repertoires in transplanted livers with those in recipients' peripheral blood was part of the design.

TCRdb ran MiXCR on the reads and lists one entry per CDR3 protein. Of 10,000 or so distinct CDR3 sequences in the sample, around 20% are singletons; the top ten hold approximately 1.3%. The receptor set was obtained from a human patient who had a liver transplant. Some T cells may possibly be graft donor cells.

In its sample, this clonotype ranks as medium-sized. The CDR3 spells CASSLVGGRNQPQHF. CDR3 in DNA: TGTGCCAGCAGCTTAGTAGGGGGACGCAATCAGCCCCAGCATTTT. The genes are TRBV7-2 and TRBJ1-5, with a weak D call TRBD1 (6 bases). Trimming took off 1 base at V and 2 bases at J, with 9 bases between the two ends. The CDR3 extends over 15 amino acids. The germline V gene has CDR1 SGHTA and CDR2 FQGNSA.

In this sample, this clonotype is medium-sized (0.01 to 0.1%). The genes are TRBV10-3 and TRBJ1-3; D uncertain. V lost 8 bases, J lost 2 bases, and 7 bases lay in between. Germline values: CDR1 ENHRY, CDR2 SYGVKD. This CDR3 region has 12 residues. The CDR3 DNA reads TGTGCCATCGGAAACACTGGAAACACCATATATTTT. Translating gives CAIGNTGNTIYF.

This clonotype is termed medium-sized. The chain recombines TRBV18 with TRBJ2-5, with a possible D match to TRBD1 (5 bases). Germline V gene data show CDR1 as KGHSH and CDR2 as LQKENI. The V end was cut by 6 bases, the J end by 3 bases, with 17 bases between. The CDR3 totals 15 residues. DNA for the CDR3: TGTGCCAGCTCCCCGGTTTGGGGCGGAGAAGAGACCCAGTACTTC. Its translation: CASSPVWGGEETQYF.

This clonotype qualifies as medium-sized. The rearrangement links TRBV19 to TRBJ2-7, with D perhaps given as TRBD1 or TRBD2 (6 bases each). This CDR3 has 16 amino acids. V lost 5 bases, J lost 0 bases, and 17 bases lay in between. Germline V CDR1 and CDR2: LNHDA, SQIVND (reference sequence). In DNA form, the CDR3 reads TGTGCCAGTAGTTCCAATGGGGGGCCTAGCTCCTACGAGCAGTACTTC. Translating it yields CASSSNGGPSSYEQYF.

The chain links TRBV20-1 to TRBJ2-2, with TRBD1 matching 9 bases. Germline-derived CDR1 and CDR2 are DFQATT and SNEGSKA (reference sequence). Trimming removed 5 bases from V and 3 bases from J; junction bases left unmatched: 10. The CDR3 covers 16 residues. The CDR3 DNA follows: TGCAGTGCTCTGCCCAGGGACAGGGCGGACACCGGGGAGCTGTTTTTT. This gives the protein CSALPRDRADTGELFF.

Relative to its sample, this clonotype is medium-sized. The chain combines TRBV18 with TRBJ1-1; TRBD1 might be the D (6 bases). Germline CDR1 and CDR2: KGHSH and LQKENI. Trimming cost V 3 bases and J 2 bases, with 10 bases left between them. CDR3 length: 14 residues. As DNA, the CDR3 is TGTGCCAGCTCACCTTACAGGGACAACACTGAAGCTTTCTTT. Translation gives CASSPYRDNTEAFF.

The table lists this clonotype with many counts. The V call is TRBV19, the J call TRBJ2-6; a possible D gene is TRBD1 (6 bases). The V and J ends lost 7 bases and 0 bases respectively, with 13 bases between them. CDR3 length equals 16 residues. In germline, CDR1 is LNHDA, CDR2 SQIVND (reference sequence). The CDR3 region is CASIGGTPSGANVLTF. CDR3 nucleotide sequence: TGTGCCAGTATCGGTGGGACACCCTCTGGGGCCAACGTCCTGACTTTC. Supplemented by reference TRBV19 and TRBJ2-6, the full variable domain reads DGGITQSPKYLFRKEGQNVTLSCEQNLNHDAMYWYRQDPGQGLRLIYYSQIVNDFQKGDIAEGYSVSREKKESFPLTVTSAQKNPTAFYLCASIGGTPSGANVLTFGAGSRLTVL.

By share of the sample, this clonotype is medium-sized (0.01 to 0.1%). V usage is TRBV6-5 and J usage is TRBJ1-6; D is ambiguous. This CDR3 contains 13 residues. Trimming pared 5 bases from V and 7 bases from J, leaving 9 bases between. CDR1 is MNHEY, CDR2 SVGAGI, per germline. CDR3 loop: CASSLEHNSPLHF. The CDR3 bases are TGTGCCAGCAGTCTAGAACACAATTCACCCCTCCACTTT.

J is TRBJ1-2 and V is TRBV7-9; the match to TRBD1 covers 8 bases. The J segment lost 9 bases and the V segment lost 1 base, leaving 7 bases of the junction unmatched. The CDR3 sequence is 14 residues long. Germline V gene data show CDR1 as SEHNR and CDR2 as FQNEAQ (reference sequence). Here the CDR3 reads CASSLVQGAGSYTF. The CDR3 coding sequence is TGTGCCAGCAGCTTAGTTCAGGGGGCAGGGAGCTACACCTTC. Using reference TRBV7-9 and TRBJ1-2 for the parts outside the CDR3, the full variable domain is DTGVSQNPRHKITKRGQNVTFRCDPISEHNRLYWYRQTLGQGPEFLTYFQNEAQLEKSRLLSDRFSAERPKGSFSTLEIQRTEQGDSAMYLCASSLVQGAGSYTFGSGTRLTVV.

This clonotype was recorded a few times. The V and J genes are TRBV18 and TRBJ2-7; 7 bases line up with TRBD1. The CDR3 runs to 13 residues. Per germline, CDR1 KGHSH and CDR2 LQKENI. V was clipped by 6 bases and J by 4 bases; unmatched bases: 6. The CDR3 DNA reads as TGTGCCAGCTCCCCGGGACAGAAATACGAGCAGTACTTC. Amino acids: CASSPGQKYEQYF.

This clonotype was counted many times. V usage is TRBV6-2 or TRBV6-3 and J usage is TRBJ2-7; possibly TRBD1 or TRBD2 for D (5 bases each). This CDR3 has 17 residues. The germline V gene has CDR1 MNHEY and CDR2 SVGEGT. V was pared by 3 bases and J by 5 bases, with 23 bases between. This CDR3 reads CASSYYDMGERVHEQYF. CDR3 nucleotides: TGTGCCAGCAGTTATTATGACATGGGGGAACGGGTCCACGAGCAGTACTTC.

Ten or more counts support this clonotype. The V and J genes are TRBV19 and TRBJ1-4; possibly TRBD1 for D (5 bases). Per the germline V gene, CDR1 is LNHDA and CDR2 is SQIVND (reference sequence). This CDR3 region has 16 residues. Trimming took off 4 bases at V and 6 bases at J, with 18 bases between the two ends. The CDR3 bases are TGTGCCAGTAGTACAACCGGGGCTCAAAGACATGAAAAACTGTTTTTT. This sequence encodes CASSTTGAQRHEKLFF.

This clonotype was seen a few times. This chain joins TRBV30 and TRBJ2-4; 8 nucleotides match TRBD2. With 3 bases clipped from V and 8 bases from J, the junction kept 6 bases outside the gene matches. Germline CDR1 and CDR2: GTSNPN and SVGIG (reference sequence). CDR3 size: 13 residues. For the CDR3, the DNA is TGTGCCTGGAGGCCCGGGGGGGGAGACATTCAGTACTTC. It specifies CAWRPGGGDIQYF.

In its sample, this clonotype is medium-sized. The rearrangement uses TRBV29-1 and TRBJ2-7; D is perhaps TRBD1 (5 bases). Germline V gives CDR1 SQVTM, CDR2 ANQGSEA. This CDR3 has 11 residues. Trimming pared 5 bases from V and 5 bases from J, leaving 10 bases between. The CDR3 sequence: CSVRIGDEQYF. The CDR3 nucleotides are TGCAGCGTTCGTATAGGGGACGAGCAGTACTTC.

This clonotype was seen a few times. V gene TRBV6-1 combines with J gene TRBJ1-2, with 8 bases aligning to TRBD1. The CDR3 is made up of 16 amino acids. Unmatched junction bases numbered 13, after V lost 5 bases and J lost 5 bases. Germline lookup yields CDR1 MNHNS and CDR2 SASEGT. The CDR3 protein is CASSYFGQGRIYGYTF. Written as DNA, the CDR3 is TGTGCCAGCAGTTATTTCGGACAGGGCCGAATTTATGGCTACACCTTC.

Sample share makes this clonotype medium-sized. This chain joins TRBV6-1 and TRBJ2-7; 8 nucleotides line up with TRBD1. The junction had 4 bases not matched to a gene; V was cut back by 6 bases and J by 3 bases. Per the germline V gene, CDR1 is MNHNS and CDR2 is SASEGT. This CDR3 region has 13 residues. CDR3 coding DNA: TGTGCCAGCAGGTCTGACAGGGGCTACGAGCAGTACTTC. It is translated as CASRSDRGYEQYF.

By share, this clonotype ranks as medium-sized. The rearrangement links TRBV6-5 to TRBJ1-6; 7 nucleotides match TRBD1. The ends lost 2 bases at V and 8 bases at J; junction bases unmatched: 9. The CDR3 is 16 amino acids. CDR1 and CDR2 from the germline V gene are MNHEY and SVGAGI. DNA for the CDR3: TGTGCCAGCAGTTACGCCCGGGACAGACGATATTCACCCCTCCACTTT. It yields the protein CASSYARDRRYSPLHF.

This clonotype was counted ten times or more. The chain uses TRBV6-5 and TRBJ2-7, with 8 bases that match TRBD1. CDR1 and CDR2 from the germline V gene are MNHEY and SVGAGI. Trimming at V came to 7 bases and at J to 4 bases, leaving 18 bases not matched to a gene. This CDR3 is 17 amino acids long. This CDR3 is CASISSGTGRRLYEQYF. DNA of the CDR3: TGTGCCAGCATATCCTCCGGGACAGGACGCCGCCTTTACGAGCAGTACTTC.